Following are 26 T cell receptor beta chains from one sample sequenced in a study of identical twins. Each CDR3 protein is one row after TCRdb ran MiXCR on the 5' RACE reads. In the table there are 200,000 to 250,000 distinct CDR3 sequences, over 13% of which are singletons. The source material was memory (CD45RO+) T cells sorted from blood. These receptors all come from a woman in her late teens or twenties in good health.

The CDR3, as DNA: TGTGCCAGTTATAACGGACGGAGGAACACTGAAGCTTTCTTT. This encodes CASYNGRRNTEAFF. The chain carries TRBV19 and TRBJ1-1, with D unresolved. Germline-derived CDR1 and CDR2 are LNHDA and SQIVND (reference sequence). V lost 8 bases and J lost 1, with 14 bases in between. CDR3 length: 14 residues.

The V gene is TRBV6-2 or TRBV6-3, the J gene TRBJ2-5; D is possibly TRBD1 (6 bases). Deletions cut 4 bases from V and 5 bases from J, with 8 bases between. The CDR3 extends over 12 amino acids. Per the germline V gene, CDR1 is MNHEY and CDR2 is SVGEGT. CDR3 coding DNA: TGTGCCAGCAGTTTTCAGGGGGAGACCCAGTACTTC. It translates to CASSFQGETQYF.

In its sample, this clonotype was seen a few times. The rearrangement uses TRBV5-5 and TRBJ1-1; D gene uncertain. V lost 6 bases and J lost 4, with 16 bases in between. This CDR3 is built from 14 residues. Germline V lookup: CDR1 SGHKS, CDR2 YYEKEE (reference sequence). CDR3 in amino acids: CASTTWRSGTEAFF. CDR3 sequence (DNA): TGTGCCAGCACAACTTGGAGGAGCGGCACTGAAGCTTTCTTT.

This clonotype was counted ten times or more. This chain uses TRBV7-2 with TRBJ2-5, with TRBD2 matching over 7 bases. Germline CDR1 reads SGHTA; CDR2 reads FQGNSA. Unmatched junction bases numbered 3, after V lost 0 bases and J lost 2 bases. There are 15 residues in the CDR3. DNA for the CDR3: TGTGCCAGCAGCTTAGCGCGGGGGACTCAAGAGACCCAGTACTTC. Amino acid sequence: CASSLARGTQETQYF.

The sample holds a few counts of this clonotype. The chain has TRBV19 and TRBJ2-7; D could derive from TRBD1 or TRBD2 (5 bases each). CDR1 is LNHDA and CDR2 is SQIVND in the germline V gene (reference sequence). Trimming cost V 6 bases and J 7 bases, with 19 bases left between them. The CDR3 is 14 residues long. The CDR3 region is CASSPLRGVGEQYF. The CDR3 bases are TGTGCCAGTAGCCCCCTCCGAGGGGTCGGGGAGCAGTACTTC. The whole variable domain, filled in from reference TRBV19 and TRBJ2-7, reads DGGITQSPKYLFRKEGQNVTLSCEQNLNHDAMYWYRQDPGQGLRLIYYSQIVNDFQKGDIAEGYSVSREKKESFPLTVTSAQKNPTAFYLCASSPLRGVGEQYFGPGTRLTVT.

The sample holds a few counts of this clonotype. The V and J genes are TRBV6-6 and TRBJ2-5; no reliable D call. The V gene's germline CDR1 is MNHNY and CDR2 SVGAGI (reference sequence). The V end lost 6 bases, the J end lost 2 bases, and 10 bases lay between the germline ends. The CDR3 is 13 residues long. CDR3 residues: CASRRPMQETQYF. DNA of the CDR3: TGTGCCAGCAGGCGGCCCATGCAAGAGACCCAGTACTTC.

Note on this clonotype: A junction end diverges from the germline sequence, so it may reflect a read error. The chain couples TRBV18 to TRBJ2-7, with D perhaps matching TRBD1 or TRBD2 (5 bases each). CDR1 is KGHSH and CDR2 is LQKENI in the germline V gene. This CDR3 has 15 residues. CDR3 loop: CASAPGQLEGYEQYF. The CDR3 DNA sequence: TGTGCCAGCGCACCGGGGCAACTAGAAGGCTACGAGCAGTACTTC.

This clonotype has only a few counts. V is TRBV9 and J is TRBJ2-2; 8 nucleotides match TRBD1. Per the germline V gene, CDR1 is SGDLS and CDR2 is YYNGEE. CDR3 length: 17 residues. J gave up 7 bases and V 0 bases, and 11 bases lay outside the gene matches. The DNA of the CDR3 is TGTGCCAGCAGCGTAGATGGATGGGGACAGGTTAACGGGGAGCTGTTTTTT. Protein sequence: CASSVDGWGQVNGELFF.

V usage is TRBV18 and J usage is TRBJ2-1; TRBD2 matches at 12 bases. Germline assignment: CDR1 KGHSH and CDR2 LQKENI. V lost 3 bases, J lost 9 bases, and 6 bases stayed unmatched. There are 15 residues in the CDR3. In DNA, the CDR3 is TGTGCCAGCTCACCCGGGACTAGCGGGCTCGGTGAGCAGTTCTTC. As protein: CASSPGTSGLGEQFF. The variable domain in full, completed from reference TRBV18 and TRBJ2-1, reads NAGVMQNPRHLVRRRGQEARLRCSPMKGHSHVYWYRQLPEEGLKFMVYLQKENIIDESGMPKERFSAEFPKEGPSILRIQQVVRGDSAAYFCASSPGTSGLGEQFFGPGTRLTVL.

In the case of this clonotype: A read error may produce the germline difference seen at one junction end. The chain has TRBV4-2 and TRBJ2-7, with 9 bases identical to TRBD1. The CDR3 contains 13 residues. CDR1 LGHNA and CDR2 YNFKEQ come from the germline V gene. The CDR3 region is CASSQGQGFERYF. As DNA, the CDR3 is TGTGCCAGCAGCCAGGGACAGGGCTTCGAGCGGTACTTC.

DNA for the CDR3: TGTGCCAGCAGCCCACTTAGCTTAGAGACCCAGTACTTC. As protein: CASSPLSLETQYF. This chain joins TRBV11-2 and TRBJ2-5; the D is unclear. The CDR3 has 13 residues. Trimming took 5 bases from V and 4 from J, leaving 11 bases between them. CDR1 and CDR2 from the germline V gene are SGHAT and FQNNGV.

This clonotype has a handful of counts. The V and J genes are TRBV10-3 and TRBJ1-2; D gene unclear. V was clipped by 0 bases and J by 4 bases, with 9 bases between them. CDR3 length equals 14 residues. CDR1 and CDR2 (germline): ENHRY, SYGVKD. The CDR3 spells CAISESIRAYGYTF. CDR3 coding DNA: TGTGCCATCAGTGAGTCGATCCGCGCCTATGGCTACACCTTC.

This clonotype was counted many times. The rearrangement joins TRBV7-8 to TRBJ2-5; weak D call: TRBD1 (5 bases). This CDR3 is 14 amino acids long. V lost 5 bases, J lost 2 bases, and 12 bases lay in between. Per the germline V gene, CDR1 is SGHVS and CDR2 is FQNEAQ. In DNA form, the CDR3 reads TGTGCCAGCAGCCTAAAGCAGGGTCAAGAGACCCAGTACTTC. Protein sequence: CASSLKQGQETQYF.

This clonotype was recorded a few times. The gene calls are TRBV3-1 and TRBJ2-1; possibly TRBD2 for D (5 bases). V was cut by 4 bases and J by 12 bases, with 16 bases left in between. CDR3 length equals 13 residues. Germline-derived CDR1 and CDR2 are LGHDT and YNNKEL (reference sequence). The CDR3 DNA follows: TGTGCCAGCAGCCCAAAACTAGGCCTCGGGCAGTTCTTC. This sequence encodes CASSPKLGLGQFF.

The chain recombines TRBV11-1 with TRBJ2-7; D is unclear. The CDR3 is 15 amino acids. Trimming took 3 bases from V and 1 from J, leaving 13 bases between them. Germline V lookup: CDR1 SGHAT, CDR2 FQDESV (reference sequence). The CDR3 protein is CASSLAGYTSYEQYF. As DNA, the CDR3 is TGTGCCAGCAGCTTGGCCGGATATACTTCCTACGAGCAGTACTTC.

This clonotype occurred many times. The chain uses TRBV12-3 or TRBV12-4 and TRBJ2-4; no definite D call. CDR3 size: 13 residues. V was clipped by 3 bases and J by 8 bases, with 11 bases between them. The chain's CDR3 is CASSLDELDIQYF. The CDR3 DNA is TGTGCCAGCAGTTTGGACGAATTGGACATTCAGTACTTC.

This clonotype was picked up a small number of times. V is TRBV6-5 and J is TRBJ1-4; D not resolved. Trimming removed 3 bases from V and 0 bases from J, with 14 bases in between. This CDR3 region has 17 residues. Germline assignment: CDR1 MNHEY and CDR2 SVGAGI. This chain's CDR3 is CASSYRPYRATNEKLFF. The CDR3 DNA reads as TGTGCCAGCAGTTATAGGCCCTATAGGGCAACTAATGAAAAACTGTTTTTT.

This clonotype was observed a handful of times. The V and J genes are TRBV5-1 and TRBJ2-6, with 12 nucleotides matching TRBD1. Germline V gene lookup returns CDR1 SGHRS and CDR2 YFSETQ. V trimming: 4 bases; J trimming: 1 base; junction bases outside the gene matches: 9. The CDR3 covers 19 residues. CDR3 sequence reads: CASSTGTGGSLSGANVLTF. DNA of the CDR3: TGCGCCAGCAGCACCGGGACAGGGGGCTCTTTATCTGGGGCCAACGTCCTGACTTTC. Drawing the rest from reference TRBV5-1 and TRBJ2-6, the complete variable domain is KAGVTQTPRYLIKTRGQQVTLSCSPISGHRSVSWYQQTPGQGLQFLFEYFSETQRNKGNFPGRFSGRQFSNSRSEMNVSTLELGDSALYLCASSTGTGGSLSGANVLTFGAGSRLTVL.

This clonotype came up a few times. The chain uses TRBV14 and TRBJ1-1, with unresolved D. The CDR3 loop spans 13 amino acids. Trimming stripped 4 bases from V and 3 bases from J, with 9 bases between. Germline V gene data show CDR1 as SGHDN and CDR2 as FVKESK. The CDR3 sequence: CASSLIPDTEAFF. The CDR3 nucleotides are TGTGCCAGCAGCCTCATCCCAGACACTGAAGCTTTCTTT. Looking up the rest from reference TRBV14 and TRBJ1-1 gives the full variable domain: EAGVTQFPSHSVIEKGQTVTLRCDPISGHDNLYWYRRVMGKEIKFLLHFVKESKQDESGMPNNRFLAERTGGTYSTLKVQPAELEDSGVYFCASSLIPDTEAFFGQGTRLTVV.

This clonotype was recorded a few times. CDR3 in DNA: TGCAGTGCGTCCGGGGGAACTGAAGCTTTCTTT. This codes for CSASGGTEAFF. The rearrangement links TRBV20-1 to TRBJ1-1, with TRBD1 as a possible D gene (5 bases). The germline V gene has CDR1 DFQATT and CDR2 SNEGSKA (reference sequence). Trimming left V 6 bases short and J 5 bases short, with 10 bases between. There are 11 residues in the CDR3.

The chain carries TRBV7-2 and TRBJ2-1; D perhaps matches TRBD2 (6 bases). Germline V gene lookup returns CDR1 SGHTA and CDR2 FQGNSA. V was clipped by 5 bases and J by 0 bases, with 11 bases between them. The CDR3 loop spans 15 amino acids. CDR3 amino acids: CASSHSGNSYNEQFF. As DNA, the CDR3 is TGTGCCAGCAGCCATAGCGGAAACTCCTACAATGAGCAGTTCTTC.

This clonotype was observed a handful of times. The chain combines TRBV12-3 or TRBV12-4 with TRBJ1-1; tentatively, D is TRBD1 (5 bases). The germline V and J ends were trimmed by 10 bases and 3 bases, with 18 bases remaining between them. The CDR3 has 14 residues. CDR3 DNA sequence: TGTGCCACCCAGAGGAGGGACCGAGACACTGAAGCTTTCTTT. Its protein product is CATQRRDRDTEAFF.

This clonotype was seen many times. CDR3 region: CATSRDLAHTGELFF. In DNA form, the CDR3 reads TGTGCCACCAGCAGAGATCTAGCGCACACCGGGGAGCTGTTTTTT. The chain joins TRBV15 to TRBJ2-2, with TRBD2 as a possible D gene (6 bases). With 0 bases removed from V and 3 bases from J, the gap between germline ends came to 8 bases. Per the germline V gene, CDR1 is LNHNV and CDR2 is YYDKDF (reference sequence). The CDR3 contains 15 residues.

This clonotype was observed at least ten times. The CDR3 loop reads CASRSRDSGNEKLFF. CDR3 nucleotides: TGTGCCAGCAGATCCCGGGACAGTGGGAATGAAAAACTGTTTTTT. The chain joins TRBV7-8 to TRBJ1-4, with 7 bases lining up with TRBD1. Per germline, CDR1 SGHVS and CDR2 FQNEAQ. This CDR3 has 15 amino acids. V dropped 6 bases and J dropped 5; count of bases not matched to a gene: 9.

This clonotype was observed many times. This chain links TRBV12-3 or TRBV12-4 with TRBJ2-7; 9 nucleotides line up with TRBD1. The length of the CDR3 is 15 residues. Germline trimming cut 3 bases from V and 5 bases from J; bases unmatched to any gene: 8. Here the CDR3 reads CASSFAGQGNDEQYF. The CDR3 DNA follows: TGTGCCAGCAGTTTTGCGGGACAGGGTAACGACGAGCAGTACTTC.

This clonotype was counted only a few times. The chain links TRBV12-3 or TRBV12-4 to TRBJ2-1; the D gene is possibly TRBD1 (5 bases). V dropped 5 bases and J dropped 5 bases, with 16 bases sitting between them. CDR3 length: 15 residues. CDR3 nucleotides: TGTGCCAGCAGTCGGCGTGGCAGGGCCGACAATGAGCAGTTCTTC. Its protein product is CASSRRGRADNEQFF.